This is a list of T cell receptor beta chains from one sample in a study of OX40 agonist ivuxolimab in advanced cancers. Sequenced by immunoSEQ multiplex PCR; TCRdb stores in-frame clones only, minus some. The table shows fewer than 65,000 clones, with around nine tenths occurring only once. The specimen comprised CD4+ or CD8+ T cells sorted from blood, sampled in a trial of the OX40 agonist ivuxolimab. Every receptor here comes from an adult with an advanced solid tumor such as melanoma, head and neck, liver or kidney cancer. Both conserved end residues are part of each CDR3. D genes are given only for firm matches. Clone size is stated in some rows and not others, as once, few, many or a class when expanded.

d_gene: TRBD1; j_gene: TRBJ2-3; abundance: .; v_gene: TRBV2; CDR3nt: TGTGCCAGCATGCCGGACAGGGAAGGGGATACGCAGTATTTT; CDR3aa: CASMPDREGDTQYF
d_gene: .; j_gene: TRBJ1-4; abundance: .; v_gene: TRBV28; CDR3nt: TGTGCCAGCAATCACGAAAGGGGACTGAGGACTCGGTCACTGTTTTTT; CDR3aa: CASNHERGLRTRSLFF
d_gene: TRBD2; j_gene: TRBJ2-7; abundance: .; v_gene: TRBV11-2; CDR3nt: TGTGCCAGCAGCTTAGGACTAGCGGGCCCCTACGAGCAGTACTTC; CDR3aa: CASSLGLAGPYEQYF
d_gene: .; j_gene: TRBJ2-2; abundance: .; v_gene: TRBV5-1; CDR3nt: TGCGCCAGCAGCTTGGGACTGGCGGTCGGCACCGGGGAGCTGTTTTTT; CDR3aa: CASSLGLAVGTGELFF
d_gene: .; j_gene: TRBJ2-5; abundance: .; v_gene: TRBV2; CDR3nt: TGTGCCAGCAGTGAAGTTTCGGAGACCCAGTACTTC; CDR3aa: CASSEVSETQYF
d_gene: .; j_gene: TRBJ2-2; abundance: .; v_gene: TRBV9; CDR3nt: TGTGCCAGCAGCGTAAATGCGTGGTCCGGGGAGCTGTTTTTT; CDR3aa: CASSVNAWSGELFF
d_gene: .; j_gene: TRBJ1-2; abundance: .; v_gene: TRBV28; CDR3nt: TGTGCCAGCAGTTTCTTCGGCGCTAACTATGGCTACACCTTC; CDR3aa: CASSFFGANYGYTF
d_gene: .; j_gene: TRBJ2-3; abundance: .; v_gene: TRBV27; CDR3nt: TGTGCCAGCAGTCAAACCTGGGGAGATACGCAGTATTTT; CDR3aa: CASSQTWGDTQYF
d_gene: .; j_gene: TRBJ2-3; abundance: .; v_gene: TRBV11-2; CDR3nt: TGTGCCAGCAGCTTAGTGCTAGGGGTGGCGAGCACAGATACGCAGTATTTT; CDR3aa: CASSLVLGVASTDTQYF
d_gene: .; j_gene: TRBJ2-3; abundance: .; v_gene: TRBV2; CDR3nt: TGTGCCAGCGTGCCTACCACTGTAACAGATACGCAGTATTTT; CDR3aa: CASVPTTVTDTQYF
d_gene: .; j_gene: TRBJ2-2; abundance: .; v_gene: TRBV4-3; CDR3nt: TGCGCCAGCAGCGGAGGGGGGTCCCTCGGGGAGCTGTTTTTT; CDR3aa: CASSGGGSLGELFF
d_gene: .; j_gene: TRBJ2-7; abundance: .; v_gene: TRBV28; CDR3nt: TGTGCCAGCAGTTTAGGGGGATTCCACGGCGAGCAGTACTTC; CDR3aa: CASSLGGFHGEQYF
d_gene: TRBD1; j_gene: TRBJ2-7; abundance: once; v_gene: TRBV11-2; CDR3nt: TGTGCCAGCAGCGGGGACAGGGGGAGAAGCGAGCAGTACTTC; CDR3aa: CASSGDRGRSEQYF
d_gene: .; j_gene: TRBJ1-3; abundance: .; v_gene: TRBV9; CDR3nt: TGTGCCAGCAGCTCACGGTTAGGCTCTGGAAACACCATATATTTT; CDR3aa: CASSSRLGSGNTIYF
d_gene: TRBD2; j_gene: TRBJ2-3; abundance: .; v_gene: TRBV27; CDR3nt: TGTGCCAGCACCTCAAGGCCTAGCGGGACCCTCACAGATACGCAGTATTTT; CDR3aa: CASTSRPSGTLTDTQYF
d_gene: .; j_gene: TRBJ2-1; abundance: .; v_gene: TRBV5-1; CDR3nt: TGCGCCAGCAGCTCAAAGACCCGAGGCCCTCAGAGTTTATCCTACAATGAGCAGTTCTTC; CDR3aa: CASSSKTRGPQSLSYNEQFF
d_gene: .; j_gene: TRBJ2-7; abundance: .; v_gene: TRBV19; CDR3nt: TGTGCCAGTAGTATAGATTGGGGGGCGGATTACGAGCAGTACTTC; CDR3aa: CASSIDWGADYEQYF
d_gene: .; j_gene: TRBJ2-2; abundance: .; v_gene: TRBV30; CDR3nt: TGTGCCTGGAGGTTCGGGACACTAGTCACCGGGGAGCTGTTTTTT; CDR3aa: CAWRFGTLVTGELFF
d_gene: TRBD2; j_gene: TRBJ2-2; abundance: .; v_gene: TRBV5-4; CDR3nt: TGTGCCAGCAGTTCGGGACTAGCGGGAGGAAACACCGGGGAGCTGTTTTTT; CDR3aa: CASSSGLAGGNTGELFF
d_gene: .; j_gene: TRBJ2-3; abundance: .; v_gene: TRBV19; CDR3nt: TGTGCCAGTAGTATTGAGCGGACCCGCACAGATACGCAGTATTTT; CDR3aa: CASSIERTRTDTQYF
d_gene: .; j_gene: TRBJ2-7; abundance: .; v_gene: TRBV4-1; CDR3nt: TGCGCCAGCAGCCAAGTGGTTCCGGGCTACGAGCAGTACTTC; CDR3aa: CASSQVVPGYEQYF
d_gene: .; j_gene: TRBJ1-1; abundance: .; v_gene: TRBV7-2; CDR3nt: TGTGCCAGCAACCCTGGGGCGGGGGGACGGTTGTATGAAGCTTTCTTT; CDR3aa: CASNPGAGGRLYEAFF
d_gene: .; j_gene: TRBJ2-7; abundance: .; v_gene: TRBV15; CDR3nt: TGTGCCACCAGCAGAATCGACAGGACCTCCTACGAGCAGTACTTC; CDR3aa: CATSRIDRTSYEQYF
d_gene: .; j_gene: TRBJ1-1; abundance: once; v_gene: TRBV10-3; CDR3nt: TGTGCCATCAGTGCGGTCCTTAGCACTGAAGCTTTCTTT; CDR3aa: CAISAVLSTEAFF
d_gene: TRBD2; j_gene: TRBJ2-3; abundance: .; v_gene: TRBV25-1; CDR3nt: TGTGCCAGCAGTGATCAACTAGCGGGATACACAGATACGCAGTATTTT; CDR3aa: CASSDQLAGYTDTQYF
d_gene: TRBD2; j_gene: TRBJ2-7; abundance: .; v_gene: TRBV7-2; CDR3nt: TGTGCCAGCAGCTTAGGGATAACGGGAGGGCCTCTCGAGCAGTACTTC; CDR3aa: CASSLGITGGPLEQYF
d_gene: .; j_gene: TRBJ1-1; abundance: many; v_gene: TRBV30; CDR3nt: TGTGCCTGGTCGAGGACTGAAGCTTTCTTT; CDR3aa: CAWSRTEAFF
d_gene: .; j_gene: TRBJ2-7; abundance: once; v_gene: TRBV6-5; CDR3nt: TGTGCCAGCAGTTACTCGATGTGGGAGTACGAGCAGTACTTC; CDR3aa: CASSYSMWEYEQYF
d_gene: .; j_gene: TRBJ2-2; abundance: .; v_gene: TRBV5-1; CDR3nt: TGCGCCAGCAGCTTGGCCTTAGGATCGGACGGGGAGCTGTTTTTT; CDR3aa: CASSLALGSDGELFF
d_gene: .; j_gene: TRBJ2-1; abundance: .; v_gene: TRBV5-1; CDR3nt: TGCGCCAGCAGCTTGCCTGAGGAGGGACGGCAGTTCTTC; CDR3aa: CASSLPEEGRQFF
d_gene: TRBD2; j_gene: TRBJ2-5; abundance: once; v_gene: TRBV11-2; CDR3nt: TGTGCCAGCAGCTTAGAGAGAGCGGGAGGGGAGACCCAGTACTTC; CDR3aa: CASSLERAGGETQYF
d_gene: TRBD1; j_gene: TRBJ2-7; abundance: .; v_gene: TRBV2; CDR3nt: TGTGCCAGCAGCCCCGGGACAGGGAGCAACGAGCAGTACTTC; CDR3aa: CASSPGTGSNEQYF
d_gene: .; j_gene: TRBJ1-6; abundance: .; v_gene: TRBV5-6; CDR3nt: TGTGCCAGCAGCCTAGAGAGCTCCTATAATTCACCCCTCCACTTT; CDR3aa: CASSLESSYNSPLHF
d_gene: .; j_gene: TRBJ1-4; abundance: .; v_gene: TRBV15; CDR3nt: TGTGCCACCAGCAGAAAAGGGGCAACTAATGAAAAACTGTTTTTT; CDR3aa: CATSRKGATNEKLFF
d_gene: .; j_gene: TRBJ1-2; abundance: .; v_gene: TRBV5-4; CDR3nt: TGTGCCAGCAGCTTGTCCGTGACAGCTAACTATGGCTACACCTTC; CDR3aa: CASSLSVTANYGYTF
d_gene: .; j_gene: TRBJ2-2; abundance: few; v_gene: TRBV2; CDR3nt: TGTGCCAGCCGCGTATTCACCGGGGAGCTGTTTTTT; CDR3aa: CASRVFTGELFF
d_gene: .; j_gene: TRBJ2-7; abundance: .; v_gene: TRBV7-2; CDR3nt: TGTGCCAGCAGCTTAGGGACAGCATACGAGCAGTACTTC; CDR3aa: CASSLGTAYEQYF
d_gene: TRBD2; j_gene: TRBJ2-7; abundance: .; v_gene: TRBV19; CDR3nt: TGTGCCAGTAGCAAAACCGGGACTAGCGGGAGCTGGAGCCACGAGCAGTACTTC; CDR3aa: CASSKTGTSGSWSHEQYF
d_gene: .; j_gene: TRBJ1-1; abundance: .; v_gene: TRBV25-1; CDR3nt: TGTGCCAGCAGTGAATTTGTGGGCGGGGGTGGTGAAGCTTTCTTT; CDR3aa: CASSEFVGGGGEAFF
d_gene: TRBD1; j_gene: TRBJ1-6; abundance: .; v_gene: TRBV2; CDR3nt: TGTGCCATCGAGACTACAGGGGTTTCGAATTCACCCCTCCACTTT; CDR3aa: CAIETTGVSNSPLHF
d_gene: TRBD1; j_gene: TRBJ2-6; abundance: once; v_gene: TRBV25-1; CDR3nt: TGTGCCTTCACCCCCGGGACAGTGGTCTCTGGGGCCAACGTCCTGACTTTC; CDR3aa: CAFTPGTVVSGANVLTF
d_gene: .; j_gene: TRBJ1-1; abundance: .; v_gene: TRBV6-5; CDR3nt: TGTGCCAGCAGTTCGGCGGGGAACCTGAACACTGAAGCTTTCTTT; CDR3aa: CASSSAGNLNTEAFF
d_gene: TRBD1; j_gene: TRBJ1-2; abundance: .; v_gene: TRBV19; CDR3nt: TGTGCCAGTAGTACGGTAAACAGGGGAAGTGGCTACACCTTC; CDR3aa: CASSTVNRGSGYTF
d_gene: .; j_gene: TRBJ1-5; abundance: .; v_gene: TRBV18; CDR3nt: TGTGCCAGCTCACCCATCTCTCGAAATCAGCCCCAGCATTTT; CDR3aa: CASSPISRNQPQHF
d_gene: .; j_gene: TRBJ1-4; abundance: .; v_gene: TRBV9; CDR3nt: TGTGCCAGCAGCCCGCCTGGGGGTACTAATGAAAAACTGTTTTTT; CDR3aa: CASSPPGGTNEKLFF
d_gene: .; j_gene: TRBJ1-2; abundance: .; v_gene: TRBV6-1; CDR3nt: TGTGCCAGCAGTGTGAGCAGGGGTGGCTACACCTTC; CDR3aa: CASSVSRGGYTF
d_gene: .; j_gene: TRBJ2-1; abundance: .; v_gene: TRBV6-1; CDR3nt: TGTGCCAGCAGTCGGGACGGCTCCTACAATGAGCAGTTCTTC; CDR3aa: CASSRDGSYNEQFF
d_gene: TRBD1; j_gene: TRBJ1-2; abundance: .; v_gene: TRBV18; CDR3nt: TGTGCCAGCTCACCTGACAGGGAATATGGCTACACCTTC; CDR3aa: CASSPDREYGYTF
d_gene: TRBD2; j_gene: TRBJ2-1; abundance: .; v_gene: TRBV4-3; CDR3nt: TGCGCCAGCAGCCCCCGGCGGGAGGGCCCCTACAATGAGCAGTTCTTC; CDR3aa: CASSPRREGPYNEQFF
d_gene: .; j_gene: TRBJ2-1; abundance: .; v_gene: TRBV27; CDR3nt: TGTGCCAGCCCCCCAACGCACCGCTCCTACAATGAGCAGTTCTTC; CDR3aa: CASPPTHRSYNEQFF
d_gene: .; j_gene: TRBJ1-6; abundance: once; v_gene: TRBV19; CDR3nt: TGTGCCAGTAGACCGCGAGTTCAGGCCTATAATTCACCCCTCCACTTT; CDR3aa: CASRPRVQAYNSPLHF
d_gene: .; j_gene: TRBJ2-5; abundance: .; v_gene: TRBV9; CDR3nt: TGTGCCAGCAGCGTGGGGAGGACCCAGTACTTC; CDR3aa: CASSVGRTQYF
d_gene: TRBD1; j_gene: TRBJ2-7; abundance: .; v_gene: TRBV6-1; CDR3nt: TGTGCCAGCACCGGAGTGGACAGGGTTGACGGCGAGCAGTACTTC; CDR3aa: CASTGVDRVDGEQYF
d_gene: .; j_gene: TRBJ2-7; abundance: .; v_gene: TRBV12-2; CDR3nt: TGTGCAAGTCGCTTAATTTCCGGTTACGAGCAGTACTTC; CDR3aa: CASRLISGYEQYF
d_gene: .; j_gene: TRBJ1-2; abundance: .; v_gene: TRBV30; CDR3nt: TGTGCCTGGAGCCCCTCGGGGATCTATGGCTACACCTTC; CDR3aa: CAWSPSGIYGYTF